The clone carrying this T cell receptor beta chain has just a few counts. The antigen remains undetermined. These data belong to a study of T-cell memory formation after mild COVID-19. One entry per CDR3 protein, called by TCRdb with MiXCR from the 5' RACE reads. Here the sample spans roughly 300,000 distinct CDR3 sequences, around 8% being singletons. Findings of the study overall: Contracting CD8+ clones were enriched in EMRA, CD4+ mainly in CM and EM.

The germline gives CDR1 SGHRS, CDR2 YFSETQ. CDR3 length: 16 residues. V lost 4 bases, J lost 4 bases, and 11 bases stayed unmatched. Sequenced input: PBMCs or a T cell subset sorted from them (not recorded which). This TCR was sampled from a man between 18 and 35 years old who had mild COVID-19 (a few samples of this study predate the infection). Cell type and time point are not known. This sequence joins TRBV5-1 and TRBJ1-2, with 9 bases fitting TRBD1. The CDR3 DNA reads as TGCGCCAGCAGCAGGGGACAGGGTGTGTCGGGCTATGGCTACACCTTC. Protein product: CASSRGQGVSGYGYTF.